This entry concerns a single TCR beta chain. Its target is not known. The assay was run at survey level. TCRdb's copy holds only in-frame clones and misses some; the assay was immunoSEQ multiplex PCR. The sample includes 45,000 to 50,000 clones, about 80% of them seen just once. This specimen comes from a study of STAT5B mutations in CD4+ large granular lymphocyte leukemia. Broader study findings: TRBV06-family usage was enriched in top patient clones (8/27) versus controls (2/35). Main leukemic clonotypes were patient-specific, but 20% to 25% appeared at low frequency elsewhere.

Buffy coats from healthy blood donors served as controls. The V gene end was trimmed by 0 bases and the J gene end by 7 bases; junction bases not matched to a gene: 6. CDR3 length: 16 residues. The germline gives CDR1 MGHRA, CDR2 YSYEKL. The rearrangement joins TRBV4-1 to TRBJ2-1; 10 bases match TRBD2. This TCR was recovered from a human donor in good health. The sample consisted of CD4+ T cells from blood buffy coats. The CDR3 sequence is CASSQEKRGGLNEQFF. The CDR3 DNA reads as TGCGCCAGCAGCCAAGAGAAGCGGGGGGGCCTGAATGAGCAGTTCTTC.